This T cell receptor beta chain was documented in a study of tumor-infiltrating lymphocytes in primary liver carcinoma (dated by TCRdb to the late 2010s). Some background on the complete study: The five patients, three men and two women aged 30 to 69 years, had hepatocellular carcinoma (four) or combined HCC and intrahepatic cholangiocarcinoma (one). To link TCRbeta repertoire diversity with the local molecular phenotype, the 25 to 30 tumor region samples were profiled using Agilent mRNA microarrays. Roughly 3.65 to 8 million productive TCRbeta reads were obtained per sample, and no significant difference in read depth was found between tissue types. Across five regions of each liver tumor, along with adjacent normal tissue and blood, the study brought together TCRbeta repertoire sequencing, expression microarrays and whole-exome sequencing. Reproducibility between technical replicate repertoires was high, with correlation coefficients above 0.95 and mean shared-clone rates about 0.9. The five patients had tumors staged T1-T3 N0M0, with maximum diameters ranging from roughly 4.2 to 11 cm. A total of approximately 35 specimens from 5 patients, comprising some 25 tumor regions, 5 adjacent noncancerous liver tissues and 5 peripheral blood samples, were covered by TCRbeta repertoire sequencing.

As concerns this clonotype: No cognate antigen has been identified for it. At one of its ends the junction is not consistent with the germline gene, which may arise from a read error.

Starting from 450 to 500 ng total RNA, TCRbeta-specific cDNA was produced by reverse transcription with a constant-region primer and ProtoScript II reverse transcriptase. The TCRbeta libraries were prepared through three rounds of nested multiplex PCR following a slightly modified ARM-PCR procedure. Sample barcodes and Illumina adapters were added in a final 25-cycle PCR with Deep VentR polymerase. Amplicons of 200-500 bp were gel-purified with a QIAquick gel extraction kit before sequencing. TCRbeta amplicons were sequenced on an Illumina HiSeq 2500 with 250-bp paired-end reads. Per the original workflow: Reads were quality-trimmed with Trimmomatic v0.33, and paired reads were merged with FLASH v1.2.11 to recover full CDR3 sequences. V, D and J germline segments were assigned to the rearranged TCRbeta sequences using MiGEC v1.2.1b. VDJtools v1.0.0 computed clonotype statistics and Shannon-Wiener diversity indices. To reduce sampling bias, subsequent analyses other than the diversity analysis used only the 250 most abundant clonotypes in each sample. TCRdb ran its own pipeline on the public reads, namely fastp trimming at Q25 and MiXCR clone calling, and kept in-frame beta chains. Each entry merges the rows of one CDR3 protein and shows their most common DNA and genes. The V and J calls here are based on TCRdb, not the publication. Counted in this sample were some 100,000 distinct CDR3 sequences; approximately 70% of them appeared once. Less than 15% of the sample is in the top ten clones.

General study outcomes and caveats: Only the TCR beta chain was sequenced, which likely underestimates true repertoire diversity because unpaired alpha chains were not captured. Compared with blood, tumors had a significantly larger share of the repertoire taken up by the top 250 clones (p = 0.039). Repertoire overlap was higher between tumor regions (mean roughly 35%) than tumor-adjacent (around 17%) or tumor-blood (approximately 15%) pairs, consistent with antigen-driven expansion. Only 4 to 6 patients were included in the study, and the authors note that the findings should be validated in a larger study. Since the samples were bulk and unsorted, there was no way to compare CD4+ and CD8+ T cell repertoires. Only about 7.5-25% of top clones were present in all five regions of a tumor, suggesting spatial heterogeneity of tumor-infiltrating T cells.

Without any cell sorting, total RNA and DNA were extracted together from around 18-30 mg of bulk tissue using the AllPrep DNA/RNA mini kit. Surgical resection was performed in China between 2015 and 2016 on about 5 patients with histopathologically diagnosed primary liver carcinoma. At the time of sampling, the patients had chronic HBV infection and had not received any treatment. Five spatially separated regions were sampled from each tumor: the superior, inferior, left-lateral and right-lateral poles, plus the tumor centre. Histological examination found more than 80% viable tumor cells in every tumor sample. Pieces of fresh tumor and adjacent tissue were cut in half, with one half kept in RNAlater at -80 degrees C and the other half sent for histology. The receptor was isolated from a woman aged 55-70 years with primary liver carcinoma and hepatitis B virus infection. Sequenced sample: liver tumor tissue from sampling region 2. What the cell subset or site label conveys for this sample: tumor region T2, inferior pole.

The CDR3 protein: CASTSLYEQYF. The DNA sequence reads TGTGCCAGCACCTCTCTCTACGAACAGTACTTC. This chain is built from TRBV6-6 and TRBJ2-7; the D gene is unclear. CDR1 and CDR2, per the germline V gene (reference sequence), are MNHNY and SVGAGI. The CDR3 holds 11 amino acids from the cysteine to the phenylalanine. Only CDR3 DNA remains: 33 bases, in frame from the first base.